This T cell receptor (beta chain) originates from a study of T cells in Graves' hyperthyroidism and ophthalmopathy. Stability of Graves' hyperthyroidism was defined as absent ophthalmopathy progression within 18 months. Hyperthyroidism in the patients, aged 18 to 65, was newly diagnosed and under 2 months in duration. Researchers barred patients who had uncontrolled infection, other autoimmune disease, pregnancy or lactation. RNA transcripts served as the template for amplifying TCR beta CDR3 regions. Primed by the HTBI set, a first-round RT-PCR was run on the TCR CDR3. MiXCR, run by TCRdb on the multiplex PCR reads, gives a single entry per CDR3 protein. The sample carries fewer than 700,000 distinct CDR3 sequences, roughly 15% recorded once. This clonotype was found a few times. The CDR3 totals 20 residues. Losses at the gene ends were 4 bases for V and 8 bases for J; bases not matched to a gene: 19. CDR1 and CDR2 from the germline V gene are LNHDA and SQIVND (reference sequence).

Sequenced material: blood. V and J are TRBV19 and TRBJ2-1; 14 bases align to TRBD2. This TCR derives from a woman under 40 with Graves' hyperthyroidism. The CDR3 region is CASSTPGQGKPGLAGDEQFF. In DNA, the CDR3 is TGTGCCAGTAGTACGCCGGGACAGGGGAAACCGGGACTAGCGGGAGATGAGCAGTTCTTC.